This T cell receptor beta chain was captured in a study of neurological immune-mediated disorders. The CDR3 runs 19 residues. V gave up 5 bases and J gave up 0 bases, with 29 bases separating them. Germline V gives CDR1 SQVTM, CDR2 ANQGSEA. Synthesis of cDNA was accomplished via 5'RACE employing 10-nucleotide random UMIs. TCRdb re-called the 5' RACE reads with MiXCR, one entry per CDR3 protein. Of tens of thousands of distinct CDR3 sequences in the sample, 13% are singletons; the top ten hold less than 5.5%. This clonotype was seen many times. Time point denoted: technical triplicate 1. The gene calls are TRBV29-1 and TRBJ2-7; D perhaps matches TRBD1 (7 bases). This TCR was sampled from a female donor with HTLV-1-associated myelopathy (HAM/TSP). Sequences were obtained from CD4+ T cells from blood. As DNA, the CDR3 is TGCAGCGTTAAAGCGACGGGGACAGAGGGGGGACCAAGCTCCTACGAGCAGTACTTC. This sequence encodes CSVKATGTEGGPSSYEQYF.